This TCR beta chain was observed in a study of Tregs in tolerant kidney transplant recipients. V was clipped by 4 bases and J by 8 bases; unmatched bases: 8. The CDR3 consists of 14 residues. Germline V gene data show CDR1 as SGHTS and CDR2 as YDEGEE. General study results and limits: Nucleotide sequences could not be compared across some patients' samples due to primer changes. In tolerant patients, donor-specific Tregs outgrew total Tregs, suggesting antigen-driven expansion.

Concerning this clone: Its target is unknown.

Thawed PBMCs were FACS-sorted into unstimulated CD4+CD25+CD127- regulatory T cells, CD4+CD25- non-regulatory cells, CD4 and CD8 cells. Clones were sequenced by immunoSEQ multiplex PCR, and TCRdb holds only the in-frame ones, with some missing. This table holds roughly 80,000 clones, approximately 90% found once. This sample comprised Tregs from blood, obtained before the transplant. This TCR derives from a human donor who received a combined kidney and bone marrow transplant. The V and J genes are TRBV5-8 and TRBJ2-2; 7 bases are shared with TRBD2. The CDR3 here is CASSPGRGSGELFF. DNA of the CDR3: TGTGCCAGCAGCCCAGGGAGGGGTTCGGGGGAGCTGTTTTTT.